This entry is about one TCR beta chain. These data belong to a study of blood T cell repertoires in COVID-19. Method: immunoSEQ multiplex PCR; TCRdb's copy keeps in-frame clones and lacks some. The repertoire holds 300,000 to 400,000 clones, with 85% to 90% as singletons. Per the germline V gene, CDR1 is SGHRS and CDR2 is YFSETQ. CDR3 length: 16 residues. V lost 4 bases, J lost 7 bases, and 21 bases lay in between. Sequences were obtained from peripheral blood. The TCR was taken from a woman in her 70s with COVID-19, enrolled during active disease. The V and J genes are TRBV5-1 and TRBJ2-1; tentative D call: TRBD1 (6 bases). The CDR3 is CASSEDPGQIWNEQFF. Written as DNA, the CDR3 is TGCGCCAGCAGCGAGGATCCGGGACAAATCTGGAATGAGCAGTTCTTC.